In its sample, the clone carrying this T cell receptor beta chain was seen a few times. V was trimmed by 6 bases and J by 4 bases, leaving 12 bases between them. CDR1 SGHTA and CDR2 FQGNSA come from the germline V gene. CDR3 length: 13 amino acids. These data belong to a study of human T cells and chemical hapten exposure. Time point in this sample: pre-sensitization, week 0. Regarding treatment: therapeutic diphenylcyclopropenone sensitization with weekly scalp DPC. TCRdb itself ran the RACE reads through MiXCR, one entry per CDR3 protein. This table holds around 95,000 distinct CDR3 sequences, under 14% found once.

The chain uses TRBV7-2 and TRBJ1-2; D remains ambiguous. The sequence derives from a woman in her sixties with alopecia areata. Some clones in this sample may be carry-over from other donors' samples. The sample in question was whole blood, obtained in connection with sensitization to the hapten diphenylcyclopropenone (DPC). This chain's CDR3 is CASRPGRFYGYTF. The DNA of the CDR3 is TGTGCCAGCAGACCCGGCCGCTTCTATGGCTACACCTTC.